A selection of T cell receptor beta chains follows, all from one sample in a study of radiotherapy plus CTLA-4 blockade in lung cancer. The method was immunoSEQ multiplex PCR; TCRdb's version includes in-frame clones alone and lacks a portion of them. In the table there are more than 100,000 clones, about 90% of which are singletons. Sequenced here: peripheral blood, sampled from a patient treated with radiotherapy plus ipilimumab. Receptor source: a human donor with non-small cell lung cancer that progressed on radiotherapy plus ipilimumab. Both conserved end residues are part of each CDR3. D genes are given only for firm matches. Size tells how often a clone was seen (once, few, many) or the class of an expanded clone, and some rows leave it out.

cdr3_length: 12; v_call: TRBV11-2; j_call: TRBJ2-5; clone_size: -; d_call: -; cdr3_nt: TGTGCCAGCAGCCCCACCCAAGAGACCCAGTACTTC; cdr3_aa: CASSPTQETQYF
cdr3_length: 14; v_call: TRBV10-3; j_call: TRBJ2-1; clone_size: -; d_call: TRBD2; cdr3_nt: TGTGCCACCGGGGGGACTAGCGGGAGTAGTGAGCAGTTCTTC; cdr3_aa: CATGGTSGSSEQFF
cdr3_length: 11; v_call: TRBV10-3; j_call: TRBJ2-7; clone_size: -; d_call: -; cdr3_nt: TGTGCCATCAGTCAGAGGAACGAGCAGTACTTC; cdr3_aa: CAISQRNEQYF
cdr3_length: 14; v_call: TRBV7-9; j_call: TRBJ2-5; clone_size: few; d_call: TRBD1; cdr3_nt: TGTGCCAGCAGCCGGGGACAGCCCCAAGAGACCCAGTACTTC; cdr3_aa: CASSRGQPQETQYF
cdr3_length: 16; v_call: TRBV7-3; j_call: TRBJ2-1; clone_size: -; d_call: -; cdr3_nt: TGTGCCAGCAGCAAGGAGGGACCCGTCTCCTACAATGAGCAGTTCTTC; cdr3_aa: CASSKEGPVSYNEQFF
cdr3_length: 13; v_call: TRBV18; j_call: TRBJ1-5; clone_size: -; d_call: -; cdr3_nt: TGTGCCAGCTCCCCCGCTGGGATGCAGCCCCAGCATTTT; cdr3_aa: CASSPAGMQPQHF
cdr3_length: 16; v_call: TRBV5-1; j_call: TRBJ2-5; clone_size: -; d_call: -; cdr3_nt: TGCGCCAGCAGCTTGAATTTCGGTAGTTACCAAGAGACCCAGTACTTC; cdr3_aa: CASSLNFGSYQETQYF
cdr3_length: 12; v_call: TRBV28; j_call: TRBJ2-7; clone_size: -; d_call: -; cdr3_nt: TGTGCCAGCAGCCTCGGGCGGGGAGAGCAGTACTTC; cdr3_aa: CASSLGRGEQYF
cdr3_length: 13; v_call: TRBV30; j_call: TRBJ2-1; clone_size: -; d_call: -; cdr3_nt: TGTGCCTGGAGTGTACAGGGCTGGGGTGAGCAGTTCTTC; cdr3_aa: CAWSVQGWGEQFF
cdr3_length: 17; v_call: TRBV5-1; j_call: TRBJ2-2; clone_size: -; d_call: -; cdr3_nt: TGCGCCAGCAGCGCGGGACACCTGAATCTGAACACCGGGGAGCTGTTTTTT; cdr3_aa: CASSAGHLNLNTGELFF
cdr3_length: 13; v_call: TRBV18; j_call: TRBJ1-1; clone_size: -; d_call: -; cdr3_nt: TGTGCCAGCTCACCACTTATGGACACTGAAGCTTTCTTT; cdr3_aa: CASSPLMDTEAFF
cdr3_length: 12; v_call: TRBV25-1; j_call: TRBJ1-2; clone_size: once; d_call: -; cdr3_nt: TGTGCCAGCAGTGAATTGGGCTATGGCTACACCTTC; cdr3_aa: CASSELGYGYTF
cdr3_length: 17; v_call: TRBV30; j_call: TRBJ2-1; clone_size: few; d_call: TRBD2; cdr3_nt: TGTGCCTGGAGAGCTACTAGCGGGCGCCAGGTATACAATGAGCAGTTCTTC; cdr3_aa: CAWRATSGRQVYNEQFF
cdr3_length: 13; v_call: TRBV19; j_call: TRBJ1-1; clone_size: -; d_call: -; cdr3_nt: TGTGCCAGTAGCGGACAGCTGAACACTGAAGCTTTCTTT; cdr3_aa: CASSGQLNTEAFF
cdr3_length: 14; v_call: TRBV4-2; j_call: TRBJ1-1; clone_size: -; d_call: -; cdr3_nt: TGTGCCAGCAGCCAAGATTACTCTGAAGGAGAAGCTTTCTTT; cdr3_aa: CASSQDYSEGEAFF
cdr3_length: 13; v_call: TRBV25-1; j_call: TRBJ2-3; clone_size: -; d_call: -; cdr3_nt: TGTGCCAGCAGTGAAGCGATCACAGATACGCAGTATTTT; cdr3_aa: CASSEAITDTQYF
cdr3_length: 14; v_call: TRBV4-1; j_call: TRBJ2-1; clone_size: -; d_call: TRBD1; cdr3_nt: TGCGCCAGCAGCCACCCCCCTAAGGGGGCTGAGCAGTTCTTC; cdr3_aa: CASSHPPKGAEQFF
cdr3_length: 13; v_call: TRBV13; j_call: TRBJ2-7; clone_size: -; d_call: -; cdr3_nt: TGTGCCAGCACCACGACAGACTCCTACGAGCAGTACTTC; cdr3_aa: CASTTTDSYEQYF
cdr3_length: 14; v_call: TRBV18; j_call: TRBJ2-1; clone_size: -; d_call: TRBD1; cdr3_nt: TGTGCCAGCTCGGGACAGAGCTCCTACAATGAGCAGTTCTTC; cdr3_aa: CASSGQSSYNEQFF
cdr3_length: 17; v_call: TRBV4-2; j_call: TRBJ2-2; clone_size: -; d_call: TRBD1; cdr3_nt: TGTGCCAGCAGCCCAGGGCCGGGACAGGTCGGCGGGGGGGAGCTGTTTTTT; cdr3_aa: CASSPGPGQVGGGELFF
cdr3_length: 10; v_call: TRBV5-8; j_call: TRBJ2-7; clone_size: -; d_call: -; cdr3_nt: TGTGCCAGCAGTCCCTACGAGCAGTACTTC; cdr3_aa: CASSPYEQYF
cdr3_length: 14; v_call: TRBV11-2; j_call: TRBJ2-4; clone_size: once; d_call: TRBD1; cdr3_nt: TGTGCCAGCAGCCGCGACAGGGGGCGGGTCATTCAGTACTTC; cdr3_aa: CASSRDRGRVIQYF
cdr3_length: 14; v_call: TRBV10-1; j_call: TRBJ2-7; clone_size: -; d_call: -; cdr3_nt: TGCGCCAGCAGTGAGTCTGGGGGAGCCTACGAGCAGTACTTC; cdr3_aa: CASSESGGAYEQYF
cdr3_length: 12; v_call: TRBV6-5; j_call: TRBJ2-2; clone_size: -; d_call: -; cdr3_nt: TGTGCCAGCAGTCTTAACACCGGGGAGCTGTTTTTT; cdr3_aa: CASSLNTGELFF
cdr3_length: 15; v_call: TRBV5-1; j_call: TRBJ2-7; clone_size: -; d_call: TRBD2; cdr3_nt: TGCGCCAGCAGCCCCGGACTAGCGGGAGACTACGAGCAGTACTTC; cdr3_aa: CASSPGLAGDYEQYF
cdr3_length: 14; v_call: TRBV10-3; j_call: TRBJ1-1; clone_size: -; d_call: -; cdr3_nt: TGTGCCATCAGTGCGACAGGCCAGAACACTGAAGCTTTCTTT; cdr3_aa: CAISATGQNTEAFF
cdr3_length: 15; v_call: TRBV11-3; j_call: TRBJ2-3; clone_size: -; d_call: -; cdr3_nt: TGTGCCAGCAGCTTAGATTCGCGCGACACAGATACGCAGTATTTT; cdr3_aa: CASSLDSRDTDTQYF
cdr3_length: 14; v_call: TRBV18; j_call: TRBJ1-1; clone_size: -; d_call: -; cdr3_nt: TGTGCCAGCTCATCTCTCCTGGGGAACACTGAAGCTTTCTTT; cdr3_aa: CASSSLLGNTEAFF
cdr3_length: 11; v_call: TRBV20-1; j_call: TRBJ2-5; clone_size: -; d_call: -; cdr3_nt: TGCAGTGCTACCGGGGGAGAGACCCAGTACTTC; cdr3_aa: CSATGGETQYF
cdr3_length: 13; v_call: TRBV25-1; j_call: TRBJ1-2; clone_size: -; d_call: -; cdr3_nt: TGTGCCAGCAGGGGTAACCCCGAGGGCGGCTACACCTTC; cdr3_aa: CASRGNPEGGYTF
cdr3_length: 15; v_call: TRBV5-4; j_call: TRBJ2-3; clone_size: once; d_call: -; cdr3_nt: TGTGCCAGCAGCTTGGCCCCGGCTAGCACAGATACGCAGTATTTT; cdr3_aa: CASSLAPASTDTQYF
cdr3_length: 14; v_call: TRBV7-9; j_call: TRBJ1-5; clone_size: -; d_call: TRBD1; cdr3_nt: TGTGCCAGCAGCTCAACAGGGGGGGATCAGCCCCAGCATTTT; cdr3_aa: CASSSTGGDQPQHF
cdr3_length: 15; v_call: TRBV11-3; j_call: TRBJ2-2; clone_size: -; d_call: -; cdr3_nt: TGTGCCAGCAGCTTGAGTCAGGGGTTGGCCGGGGAGCTGTTTTTT; cdr3_aa: CASSLSQGLAGELFF
cdr3_length: 18; v_call: TRBV9; j_call: TRBJ1-2; clone_size: -; d_call: -; cdr3_nt: TGTGCCAGCAGCGGCCAGGGGAGGGAAAACGCGGCTAACTATGGCTACACCTTC; cdr3_aa: CASSGQGRENAANYGYTF
cdr3_length: 12; v_call: TRBV4-2; j_call: TRBJ1-2; clone_size: -; d_call: -; cdr3_nt: TGTGCCAGCAGCCAGGCTAACTACGGCTACACCTTC; cdr3_aa: CASSQANYGYTF
cdr3_length: 15; v_call: TRBV2; j_call: TRBJ2-1; clone_size: once; d_call: TRBD2; cdr3_nt: TGTGCCAGCAGCGCTGGACTAGCGAGTAACAATGAGCAGTTCTTC; cdr3_aa: CASSAGLASNNEQFF
cdr3_length: 14; v_call: TRBV30; j_call: TRBJ1-5; clone_size: -; d_call: -; cdr3_nt: TGTGCCTGGAGTGTAGGTCATAGCAATCAGCCCCAGCATTTT; cdr3_aa: CAWSVGHSNQPQHF
cdr3_length: 14; v_call: TRBV6-1; j_call: TRBJ1-1; clone_size: -; d_call: -; cdr3_nt: TGTGCCAGCAGTGAAGTTGGGACGGGCACTGAAGCTTTCTTT; cdr3_aa: CASSEVGTGTEAFF
cdr3_length: 17; v_call: TRBV7-2; j_call: TRBJ2-3; clone_size: -; d_call: -; cdr3_nt: TGTGCCAGCAGCTCCCTGTTGGGGGGCCGATCCTTGGATACGCAGTATTTT; cdr3_aa: CASSSLLGGRSLDTQYF